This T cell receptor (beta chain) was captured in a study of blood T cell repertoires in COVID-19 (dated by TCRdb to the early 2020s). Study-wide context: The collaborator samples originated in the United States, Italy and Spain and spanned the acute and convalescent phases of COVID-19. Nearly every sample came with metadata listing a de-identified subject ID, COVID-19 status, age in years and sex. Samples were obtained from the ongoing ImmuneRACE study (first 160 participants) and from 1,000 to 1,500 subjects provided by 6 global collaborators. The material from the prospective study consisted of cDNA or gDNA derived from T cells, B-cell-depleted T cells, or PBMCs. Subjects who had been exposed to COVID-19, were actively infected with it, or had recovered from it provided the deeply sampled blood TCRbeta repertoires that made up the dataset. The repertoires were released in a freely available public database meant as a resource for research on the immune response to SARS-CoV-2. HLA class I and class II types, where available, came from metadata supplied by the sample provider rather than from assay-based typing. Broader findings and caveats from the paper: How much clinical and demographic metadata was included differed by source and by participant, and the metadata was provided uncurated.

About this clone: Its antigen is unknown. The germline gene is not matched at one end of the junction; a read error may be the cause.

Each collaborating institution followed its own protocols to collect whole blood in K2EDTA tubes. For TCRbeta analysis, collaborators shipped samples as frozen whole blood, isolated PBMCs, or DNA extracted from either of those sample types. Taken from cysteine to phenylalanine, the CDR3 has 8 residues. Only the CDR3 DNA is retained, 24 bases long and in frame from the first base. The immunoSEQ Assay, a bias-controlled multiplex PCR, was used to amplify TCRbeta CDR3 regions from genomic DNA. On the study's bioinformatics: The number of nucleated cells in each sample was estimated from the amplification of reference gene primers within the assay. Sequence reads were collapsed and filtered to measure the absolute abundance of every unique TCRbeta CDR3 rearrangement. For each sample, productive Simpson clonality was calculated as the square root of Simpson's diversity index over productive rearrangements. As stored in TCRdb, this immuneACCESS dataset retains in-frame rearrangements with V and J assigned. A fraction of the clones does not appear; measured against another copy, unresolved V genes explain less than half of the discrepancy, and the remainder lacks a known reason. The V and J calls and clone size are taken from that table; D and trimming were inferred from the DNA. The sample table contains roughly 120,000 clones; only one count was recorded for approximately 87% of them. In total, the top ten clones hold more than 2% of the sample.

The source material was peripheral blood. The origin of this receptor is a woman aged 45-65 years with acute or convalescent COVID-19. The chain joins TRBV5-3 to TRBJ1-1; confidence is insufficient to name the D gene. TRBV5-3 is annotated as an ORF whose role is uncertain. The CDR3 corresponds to CARSREPF. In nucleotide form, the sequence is TGTGCCAGAAGCAGGGAGCCCTTT.